The next 20 T cell receptor beta chains were all read from a single sample in a study of T-cell reconstitution after alpha-beta-depleted transplantation in children. Preparation of the TCRbeta library was carried out with unique molecular identifiers. TCRdb called the PCR reads again in MiXCR, with one record for every CDR3 protein. This sample has about 980,000 distinct CDR3 sequences, with less than 30% found just once. Sample: PBMCs, mostly from graft donor cells, taken 360 days after TCRalphabeta/CD19-depleted stem cell transplant. Receptors were obtained from a boy in the first two years of life who had a stem cell transplant for SCID, so the T cells may come from the graft donor.

The chain uses TRBV12-3 or TRBV12-4 and TRBJ2-2; D ambiguous. The CDR3 loop spans 14 amino acids. V was trimmed by 5 bases and J by 4 bases, leaving 11 bases between them. CDR3 nucleotide sequence: TGTGCCAGCAGTCCCCAGATCTCCACCGGGGAGCTGTTTTTT. Translating it yields CASSPQISTGELFF.

This sequence joins TRBV7-8 and TRBJ2-2; TRBD1 is a possible D gene (6 bases). The ends were cut back, 1 base at V and 7 bases at J, with 10 bases in the middle. CDR1 and CDR2 (germline): SGHVS, FQNEAQ. The CDR3 is 14 amino acids. As DNA, the CDR3 is TGTGCCAGCAGCTTAGTGGGGGCCGGCGGGGAGCTGTTTTTT. Translation: CASSLVGAGGELFF.

Here the CDR3 reads CASSLDPGYKDEQFF. The DNA for the CDR3 is TGTGCCAGCAGCTTGGATCCGGGGTACAAGGATGAGCAGTTCTTC. The chain links TRBV7-2 to TRBJ2-1; D might be TRBD2 (5 bases). The V gene lost 3 bases and the J gene lost 8 bases, with 17 bases spanning the gap. The CDR3 extends over 15 amino acids. Per germline, CDR1 SGHTA and CDR2 FQGNSA.

This clonotype has only a few counts. The V call is TRBV5-1, the J call TRBJ2-5; D may be TRBD2 (5 bases). CDR3 length equals 17 residues. The ends were cut back, 4 bases at V and 2 bases at J, with 21 bases in the middle. Germline lookup yields CDR1 SGHRS and CDR2 YFSETQ. The CDR3 protein is CASSHTPGKAWQETQYF. DNA for the CDR3: TGCGCCAGCAGCCATACCCCGGGAAAGGCTTGGCAAGAGACCCAGTACTTC.

The rearrangement joins TRBV3-1 to TRBJ2-2, with a weak D call TRBD1 (6 bases). The germline V gene has CDR1 LGHDT and CDR2 YNNKEL (reference sequence). This CDR3 contains 17 residues. The germline V and J ends were trimmed by 4 bases and 1 base, with 16 bases remaining between them. The DNA for the CDR3 is TGTGCCAGCAGCCTGGGAACAGGGATCGGGAACACCGGGGAGCTGTTTTTT. It codes for CASSLGTGIGNTGELFF.

This clonotype was observed a handful of times. The V gene is TRBV9, the J gene TRBJ2-1; no reliable D call. Trimming removed 1 base from V and 3 bases from J, with 5 bases in between. The CDR3 length is 13 residues. The germline V gene encodes CDR1 SGDLS and CDR2 YYNGEE. CDR3 region: CASSVTFYNEQFF. CDR3 nucleotide sequence: TGTGCCAGCAGCGTAACCTTCTACAATGAGCAGTTCTTC.

The chain couples TRBV29-1 to TRBJ2-1; possible D gene TRBD2, 5 bases. This CDR3 region has 12 residues. Trimming took 4 bases from V and 9 from J, leaving 13 bases between them. From germline, CDR1 is SQVTM and CDR2 ANQGSEA. CDR3 amino acids: CSVVPPRGEQFF. The CDR3 bases are TGCAGCGTTGTTCCCCCCCGGGGTGAGCAGTTCTTC.

The rearrangement uses TRBV12-3 or TRBV12-4 and TRBJ1-1; maybe TRBD1 (6 bases). This CDR3 is built from 15 residues. With 6 bases removed from V and 1 base from J, the gap between germline ends came to 15 bases. The CDR3 is CASSPGHVTNTEAFF. The CDR3 coding sequence is TGTGCCAGCAGCCCGGGACACGTTACGAACACTGAAGCTTTCTTT.

The chain uses TRBV7-2 and TRBJ2-5; D is ambiguous. In germline, CDR1 is SGHTA, CDR2 FQGNSA. This CDR3 contains 12 residues. Trimming took off 5 bases at V and 2 bases at J, with 6 bases between the two ends. CDR3 sequence (DNA): TGTGCCAGCAGCATAATACAAGAGACCCAGTACTTC. Its translation: CASSIIQETQYF.

The chain's CDR3 is CASSLDSLPAYEQYF. DNA for the CDR3: TGTGCCAGCAGTTTGGATAGTCTCCCAGCCTACGAGCAGTACTTC. The V call is TRBV12-3 or TRBV12-4, the J call TRBJ2-7; D unclear. V was pared by 3 bases and J by 2 bases, with 14 bases between. The CDR3 length is 15 residues.

The sample holds a few counts of this clonotype. The chain uses TRBV10-2 and TRBJ2-1, with D perhaps TRBD1 (6 bases). The length of the CDR3 is 15 residues. The V gene's germline CDR1 is WSHSY and CDR2 SAAADI. V was trimmed by 6 bases and J by 8 bases, leaving 20 bases between them. The DNA for the CDR3 is TGCGCCAGCAGGTGGGGGCCCGCTAATCGGGATGAGCAGTTCTTC. This translates into CASRWGPANRDEQFF.

This rearrangement joins TRBV20-1 to TRBJ1-1; D uncertain. The V gene's germline CDR1 is DFQATT and CDR2 SNEGSKA (reference sequence). The CDR3 runs to 12 residues. The germline V and J ends were trimmed by 2 bases and 8 bases, with 12 bases remaining between them. For the CDR3, the DNA is TGCAGTGCTAGACAGGAGGTGACAGAAGCTTTCTTT. Protein: CSARQEVTEAFF.

The gene calls are TRBV11-3 and TRBJ2-1; D is perhaps TRBD2 (5 bases). The CDR3 is 17 residues long. The germline V gene has CDR1 SGHNT and CDR2 YENEEA. V gave up 0 bases and J gave up 0 bases, with 12 bases separating them. CDR3 in amino acids: CASSLDLKRDSYNEQFF. The CDR3 region has the DNA TGTGCCAGCAGCTTAGACTTGAAACGGGACTCCTACAATGAGCAGTTCTTC.

This chain links TRBV27 with TRBJ2-2; 7 bases match TRBD2. The CDR3 sequence is 11 residues long. Per germline, CDR1 MNHEY and CDR2 SMNVEV (reference sequence). V dropped 8 bases and J dropped 8; count of bases not matched to a gene: 2. CDR3 nucleotides: TGTGCCAGCGCGGGGGTGGGGGAGCTGTTTTTT. As protein: CASAGVGELFF.

The chain recombines TRBV11-2 with TRBJ1-2; maybe TRBD1 (6 bases). The CDR3 loop spans 13 amino acids. CDR1 and CDR2 (germline): SGHAT, FQNNGV. Trimming took 5 bases from V and 7 from J, leaving 14 bases between them. The CDR3, as DNA: TGTGCCAGCAGCATGGACAGAGAGGGTGGCTACACCTTC. Protein product: CASSMDREGGYTF.

This clonotype occurred a few times. The chain is built from TRBV9 and TRBJ2-1, with D possibly called TRBD1 or TRBD2 (5 bases each). Between the trimmed V and J ends, which lost 3 bases and 7 bases, there was a span of 11 bases. Germline assignment: CDR1 SGDLS and CDR2 YYNGEE. There are 13 residues in the CDR3. The CDR3 coding sequence is TGTGCCAGCAGCGGACCCGAGGGGAATGAGCAGTTCTTC. Translated, it gives CASSGPEGNEQFF.

The chain uses TRBV18 and TRBJ1-5, with D perhaps matching TRBD1 (5 bases). The germline V gene has CDR1 KGHSH and CDR2 LQKENI. The CDR3 loop spans 14 amino acids. V was pared by 4 bases and J by 3 bases, with 10 bases between. CDR3: CASSRGPINQPQHF. CDR3 bases: TGTGCCAGCTCACGGGGACCGATCAATCAGCCCCAGCATTTT.

The rearrangement links TRBV27 to TRBJ2-2; no reliable D call. Germline CDR1 and CDR2: MNHEY and SMNVEV (reference sequence). CDR3 length: 13 residues. V gave up 6 bases and J gave up 6 bases, with 11 bases separating them. CDR3 sequence: CASSIVISGELFF. The DNA for the CDR3 is TGTGCCAGCAGCATAGTTATATCCGGGGAGCTGTTTTTT.

V is TRBV5-1 and J is TRBJ2-2, with D perhaps matching TRBD1 (6 bases). This CDR3 has 14 residues. Germline V lookup: CDR1 SGHRS, CDR2 YFSETQ. V was clipped by 6 bases and J by 4 bases, with 13 bases between them. This CDR3 is CASTSQGGTGELFF. The CDR3, as DNA: TGCGCCAGCACCTCGCAAGGGGGCACCGGGGAGCTGTTTTTT.

This chain joins TRBV28 and TRBJ1-5, with 7 bases fitting TRBD1. CDR1 is MDHEN and CDR2 is SYDVKM in the germline V gene. J lost 6 bases, V lost 3 bases, and 8 bases had no gene match. This CDR3 comprises 15 residues. The DNA of the CDR3 is TGTGCCAGCAGTTTTCAAGGGGGCGGGAGTCAGCCCCAGCATTTT. Amino acid sequence: CASSFQGGGSQPQHF.